This TCR beta chain emerged from a study of T cell changes during pregnancy in multiple sclerosis (dated by TCRdb to between 2018 and 2021). Study-level background: The study looked at changes in the T cell repertoire across pregnancy in women with multiple sclerosis.

Trimming costs V 2 bases and J 5 bases, and their ends lie 14 bases apart. The CDR1 and CDR2 encoded by the germline V gene are SGHRS and YFSETQ. Spanning cysteine to phenylalanine, the CDR3 consists of 14 amino acids. CDR3 DNA only is kept here, 42 bases in frame from base 1. Remarks on this clone: Its target antigen remains unknown. No much larger clone is present one base from it, and per-base qualities are unavailable.

The receptor library was made with the immunoSEQ multiplex PCR assay. In TCRdb, the immuneACCESS table is reduced to in-frame sequences with V and J assigned. These tables do not hold every clone; where another copy was compared, an unresolved V gene accounts for under half, and the others remain unexplained. Counted in this sample were around 30,000 clones; less than 95% of them appeared once. Roughly 4% of the sample is in the top ten clones. In this chain, TRBV5-1 is recombined with TRBJ2-7; D gene: possibly TRBD2, on 6 matching bases. This clonotype was sampled from a female donor with multiple sclerosis, enrolled in a pregnancy study. Sample: CD8+ T cells from peripheral blood mononuclear cells, taken in the second trimester of pregnancy. The nucleotide sequence is given as TGCGCCAGCAGCTTCTCGGGACTCCAGGACGAGCAGTACTTC. Its protein product is CASSFSGLQDEQYF.